This TCR beta chain was captured by sequencing in a study of blood T cell repertoires in COVID-19. Background on the study: The analysed material was cDNA or gDNA that came from T cells, B-cell-depleted T cells, or PBMCs.

Membership in each cohort depended on participant-reported clinical history. Germline V gives CDR1 SQVTM, CDR2 ANQGSEA. The trim removed 1 base at V and 5 bases at J, leaving 5 bases unmatched. The CDR3 loop spans 14 amino acids. The authors' processing: Nucleated cell number was recorded as an estimate derived from reference gene primer amplification. Some clones are missing from TCRdb's copy, which holds only in-frame ones; the method was immunoSEQ multiplex PCR. V, J and clone size are those of that table, while D and trimming were read from the DNA. This sample carries around 140,000 clones, nearly 80% of them seen once, and the ten largest clones take about 2.9%.

The source is a woman in her 50s who had recovered from COVID-19. V gene TRBV29-1 combines with J gene TRBJ1-1, with 9 bases that match TRBD1. What was sequenced was PBMCs or T cells enriched from blood (not recorded which). The CDR3 coding sequence is TGCAGCGTTGAAGTCGGGACAGGGAATACTGAAGCTTTCTTT. It yields the protein CSVEVGTGNTEAFF.